The following is a T cell receptor (beta chain) sequence with its context. Authors' analysis steps: It was from reference gene primer amplification that nucleated cell counts were estimated. Repertoires were generated with immunoSEQ multiplex PCR, while TCRdb's copy carries only in-frame clones and drops some. That table is the source of V, J and clone size, and D and trimming were worked out from the DNA. The repertoire includes some 700,000 clones, 85% to 90% of them detected once, and over 0.2% sits in the top ten. The sample is drawn from a study of blood T cell repertoires in COVID-19. Study context: Samples of COVID-19 (acute and convalescent) were obtained from the United States, Italy and Spain. The cDNA or gDNA used as material had been derived from T cells, B-cell-depleted T cells, or PBMCs.

The CDR3 runs 13 residues. After removal of 7 bases from V and 4 bases from J, the junction contained 3 bases not matched to a gene. CDR1 is LNHNV, CDR2 YYDKDF, per germline (reference sequence). This sequence joins TRBV15 and TRBJ2-2, with 7 bases lining up with TRBD1. This TCR derives from a woman under 30 with acute or convalescent COVID-19. Sample: peripheral blood. The DNA for the CDR3 is TGTGCCACCAAGGGACAGAGCACCGGGGAGCTGTTTTTT. It yields the protein CATKGQSTGELFF.